A single sample is the source of the 8 T cell receptor beta chains below, sequenced in a study of T cell clones after liver transplantation. This table comes from immunoSEQ multiplex PCR, and its TCRdb copy is limited to in-frame clones, with some not included. The table has about 85,000 clones, around four fifths seen once. The sequencing here drew on CD4+ T cells from blood, taken 46 months after liver transplant. Receptors originate from a human patient who received a liver transplant. Certain T cells may be donor cells from the graft.

CDR3 sequence (DNA): TGTGCCAGCAGCCGGCGGTACAGGGGTACCCATACGCAGTATTTT. This gives the protein CASSRRYRGTHTQYF. The chain recombines TRBV5-4 with TRBJ2-3, with TRBD1 matching 7 bases. The germline gives CDR1 SGHNT, CDR2 YYREEE (reference sequence). Unmatched junction bases numbered 12, after V lost 4 bases and J lost 7 bases. This CDR3 spans 15 amino acids.

The sample holds a few counts of this clone. The rearrangement links TRBV15 to TRBJ1-1, with D tentatively TRBD1 (6 bases). CDR1 is LNHNV, CDR2 YYDKDF, per germline (reference sequence). V was shortened by 2 bases and J by 1 base, with 17 bases between the two germline ends. CDR3 length: 17 amino acids. The CDR3 sequence is CATSRLFTGIRNTEAFF. The CDR3 bases are TGTGCCACCAGCAGATTGTTTACAGGGATAAGGAACACTGAAGCTTTCTTT.

The genes are TRBV10-3 and TRBJ2-3, with TRBD2 matching 9 bases. The CDR3 is made up of 14 amino acids. J was trimmed by 2 bases and V by 8 bases; bases with no gene match: 5. The V gene's germline CDR1 is ENHRY and CDR2 SYGVKD. CDR3 loop: CAIGASGVTDTQYF. CDR3 nucleotide sequence: TGTGCCATCGGGGCTAGCGGGGTCACAGATACGCAGTATTTT.

V and J are TRBV5-1 and TRBJ2-2; D gene uncertain. The V gene's germline CDR1 is SGHRS and CDR2 YFSETQ. The CDR3 is made up of 14 amino acids. Trimming took off 4 bases at V and 0 bases at J, with 7 bases between the two ends. CDR3 loop: CASSRRANTGELFF. Written as DNA, the CDR3 is TGCGCCAGCAGCAGACGGGCGAACACCGGGGAGCTGTTTTTT.

The chain employs TRBV5-1 and TRBJ2-7; 10 nucleotides agree with TRBD1. The CDR3 length is 16 residues. J lost 5 bases, V lost 3 bases, and 11 bases had no gene match. Germline V gene sequence: CDR1 SGHRS, CDR2 YFSETQ. CDR3 DNA sequence: TGCGCCAGCAGCTGGATTAAGGGACAGGGGATCCACGAGCAGTACTTC. Translating it yields CASSWIKGQGIHEQYF.

The chain combines TRBV7-6 with TRBJ2-1; 8 nucleotides match TRBD2. Germline V gene lookup returns CDR1 SGHVS and CDR2 FNYEAQ. The CDR3 length is 16 residues. The V gene end was trimmed by 1 base and the J gene end by 4 bases; junction bases not matched to a gene: 6. In nucleotides, the CDR3 is TGTGCCAGCAGCTTAGAAGCGGGAGCCGAGTACAATGAGCAGTTCTTC. Amino acids: CASSLEAGAEYNEQFF.

V is TRBV12-5 and J is TRBJ2-5; D perhaps matches TRBD2 (6 bases). Trimming cost V 5 bases and J 2 bases, with 18 bases left between them. The CDR3 has 16 residues. Germline V gives CDR1 LGHNT, CDR2 FRNRAP. As DNA, the CDR3 is TGTGCTAGTGGTATGCGGAGGGTGGGCAGACAAGAGACCCAGTACTTC. Translation: CASGMRRVGRQETQYF.

This clone came up a few times. For the CDR3, the DNA is TGTGCCAGCAAGGGACTAGCGGGAGATAGTGAGCAGTTCTTC. Protein product: CASKGLAGDSEQFF. This chain joins TRBV6-4 and TRBJ2-1; TRBD2 aligns across 14 bases. The CDR3 runs to 14 residues. In germline, CDR1 is MRHNA, CDR2 SNTAGT. V shed 7 bases, J shed 9 bases, and the junction held 5 bases outside the gene matches.